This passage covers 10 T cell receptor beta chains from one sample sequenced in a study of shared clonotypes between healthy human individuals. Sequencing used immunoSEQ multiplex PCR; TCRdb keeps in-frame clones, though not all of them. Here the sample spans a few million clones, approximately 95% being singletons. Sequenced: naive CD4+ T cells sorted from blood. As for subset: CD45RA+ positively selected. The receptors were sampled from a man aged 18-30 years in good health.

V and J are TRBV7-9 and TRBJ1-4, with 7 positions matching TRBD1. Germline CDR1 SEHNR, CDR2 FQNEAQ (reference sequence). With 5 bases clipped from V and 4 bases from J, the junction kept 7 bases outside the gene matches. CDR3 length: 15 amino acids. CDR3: CASSQKTGLNEKLFF. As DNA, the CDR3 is TGTGCCAGCAGCCAAAAGACAGGGCTTAATGAAAAACTGTTTTTT.

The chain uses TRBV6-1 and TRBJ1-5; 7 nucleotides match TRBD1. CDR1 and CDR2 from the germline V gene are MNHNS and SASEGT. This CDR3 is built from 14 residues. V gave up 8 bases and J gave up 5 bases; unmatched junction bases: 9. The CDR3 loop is CASGRRQGDQPQHF. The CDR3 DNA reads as TGTGCCAGCGGGCGGCGGCAGGGGGATCAGCCCCAGCATTTT.

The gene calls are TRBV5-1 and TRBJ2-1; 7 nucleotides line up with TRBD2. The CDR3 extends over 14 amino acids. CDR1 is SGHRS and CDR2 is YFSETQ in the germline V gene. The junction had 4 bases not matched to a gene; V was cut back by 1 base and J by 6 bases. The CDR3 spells CASSLLRGVNEQFF. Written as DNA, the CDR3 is TGCGCCAGCAGCTTGCTTCGGGGGGTCAATGAGCAGTTCTTC.

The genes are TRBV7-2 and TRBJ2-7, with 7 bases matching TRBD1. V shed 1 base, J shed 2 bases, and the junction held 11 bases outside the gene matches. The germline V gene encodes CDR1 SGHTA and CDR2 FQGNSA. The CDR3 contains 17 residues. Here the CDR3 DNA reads TGTGCCAGCAGCTTAGTTAGTGGGACAGTTGCTACCTACGAGCAGTACTTC. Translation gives CASSLVSGTVATYEQYF.

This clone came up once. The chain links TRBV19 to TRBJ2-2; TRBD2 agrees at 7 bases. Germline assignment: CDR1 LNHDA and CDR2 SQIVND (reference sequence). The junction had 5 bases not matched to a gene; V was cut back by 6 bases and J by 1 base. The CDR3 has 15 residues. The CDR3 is CASSLRERNTGELFF. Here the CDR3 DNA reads TGTGCCAGTAGCCTGCGGGAGAGGAACACCGGGGAGCTGTTTTTT.

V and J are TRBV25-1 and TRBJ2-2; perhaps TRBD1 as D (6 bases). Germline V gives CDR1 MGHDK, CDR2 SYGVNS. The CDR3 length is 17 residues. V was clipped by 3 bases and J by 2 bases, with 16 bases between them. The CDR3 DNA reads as TGTGCCAGCAGTGACCGGGCCGCTGGGACAAACACCGGGGAGCTGTTTTTT. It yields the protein CASSDRAAGTNTGELFF.

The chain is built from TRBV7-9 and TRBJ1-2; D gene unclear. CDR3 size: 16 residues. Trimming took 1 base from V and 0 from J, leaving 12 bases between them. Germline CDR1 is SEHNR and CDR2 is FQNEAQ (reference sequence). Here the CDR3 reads CASSLGSGKANYGYTF. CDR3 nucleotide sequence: TGTGCCAGCAGCTTAGGGTCTGGCAAAGCTAACTATGGCTACACCTTC.

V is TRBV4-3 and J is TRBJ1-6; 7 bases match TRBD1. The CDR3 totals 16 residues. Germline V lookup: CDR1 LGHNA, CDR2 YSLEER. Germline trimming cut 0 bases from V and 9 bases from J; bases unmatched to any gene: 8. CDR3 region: CASSQESVQGRSPLHF. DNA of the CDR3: TGCGCCAGCAGCCAAGAATCGGTACAGGGGCGTTCACCCCTCCACTTT.

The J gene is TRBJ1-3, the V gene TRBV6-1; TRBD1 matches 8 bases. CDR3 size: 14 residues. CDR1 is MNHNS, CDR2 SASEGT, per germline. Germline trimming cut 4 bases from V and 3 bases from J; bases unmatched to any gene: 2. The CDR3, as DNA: TGTGCCAGCAGTGCCGACAGGGGTGGAAACACCATATATTTT. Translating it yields CASSADRGGNTIYF.

DNA for the CDR3: TGTGCCAGCAGCCACGAAGGGGGGGGCACGGCTTTCTTT. It encodes CASSHEGGGTAFF. The J gene is TRBJ1-1, the V gene TRBV4-2, with D possibly matching TRBD1 (6 bases). Trimming cost V 3 bases and J 11 bases, with 16 bases left between them. CDR1 and CDR2 (germline): LGHNA, YNFKEQ. This CDR3 comprises 13 residues.